This T cell receptor (beta chain) derives from a study of shared clonotypes between healthy human individuals. TCRdb's table, derived via immunoSEQ multiplex PCR, lists solely in-frame clones and lacks some. The profile covers about 2 million clones, with 85% to 95% appearing a single time and about 0.13% taken by the ten largest. CDR1 is MNHEY and CDR2 is SVGAGI in the germline V gene. J lost 2 bases, V lost 5 bases, and 5 bases had no gene match. The CDR3 contains 15 residues. Sequencing was done on a sample of naive CD4+ T cells sorted from blood. Subset meaning: CD45RA+ positively selected. The J gene is TRBJ2-1, the V gene TRBV6-5; 8 bases map to TRBD1. This sequence originates from a man aged 18 to 29 in good health. The CDR3 sequence: CASSRGQGPYNEQFF. The CDR3 DNA follows: TGTGCCAGCAGTCGTGGACAGGGACCCTACAATGAGCAGTTCTTC.